One sample yielded the 20 T cell receptor beta chains listed below, sequenced in a study of PD-L1 blockade in urothelial cancer. Libraries were prepared by immunoSEQ multiplex PCR; TCRdb keeps only in-frame clonotypes and omits some of them. Among about 71,000 clones listed, 70% to 90% were seen once. Sequencing used PBMCs, obtained around atezolizumab (anti-PD-L1) treatment. These receptor sequences come from a man between 60 and 70 years old with urothelial cancer.

V usage is TRBV4-2 and J usage is TRBJ1-1; the D is unclear. The V end was cut by 4 bases, the J end by 0 bases, with 18 bases between. The germline V gene has CDR1 LGHNA and CDR2 YNFKEQ. The CDR3 is 17 residues long. CDR3 in amino acids: CASSPRGGVRMNTEAFF. As DNA, the CDR3 is TGTGCCAGCAGCCCCCGGGGTGGTGTTAGGATGAACACTGAAGCTTTCTTT.

The rearrangement links TRBV5-1 to TRBJ2-3; the D gene is possibly TRBD1 (5 bases). Trimming took 2 bases from V and 0 from J, leaving 10 bases between them. CDR3 length equals 15 residues. The germline V gene has CDR1 SGHRS and CDR2 YFSETQ. CDR3 loop: CASSLMTASTDTQYF. The CDR3 nucleotides read TGCGCCAGCAGCTTAATGACAGCCAGCACAGATACGCAGTATTTT.

V is TRBV7-6 and J is TRBJ2-7; weak D call: TRBD1 (6 bases). V lost 5 bases, J lost 1 base, and 27 bases lay in between. From germline, CDR1 is SGHVS and CDR2 FNYEAQ. The CDR3 has 19 residues. CDR3 nucleotides: TGTGCCAGCAGCCTTCTACCTAGATCGGACAGTTCGGAGTCCTACGAGCAGTACTTC. Its translation is CASSLLPRSDSSESYEQYF.

This chain uses TRBV10-1 with TRBJ2-7; tentatively, D is TRBD2 (7 bases). Looked up from germline, CDR1 is WNHNN and CDR2 is SYGVQD (reference sequence). V was trimmed by 3 bases and J by 4 bases, leaving 19 bases between them. The CDR3 loop spans 16 amino acids. CDR3 coding DNA: TGCGCCAGCAGTGATTCGACTAGCAGGGGCCGGTACGAGCAGTACTTC. Translating gives CASSDSTSRGRYEQYF.

CDR3 nucleotides: TGTGCCAGCAGCTTAGGTCTAGGCAGGGAGGCCGGAAACACCATATATTTT. Its protein is CASSLGLGREAGNTIYF. This chain uses TRBV7-9 with TRBJ1-3, with D tentatively TRBD1 (5 bases). V lost 1 base and J 4 bases, leaving 17 bases between the germline ends. CDR3 size: 17 residues. The germline V gene encodes CDR1 SEHNR and CDR2 FQNEAQ (reference sequence).

The chain employs TRBV1 and TRBJ2-3; the table gives TRBD2 as D, unverified against the DNA. TRBV1 is labeled a pseudogene. The CDR3 runs to 14 residues. The CDR3 loop is CTSTRAERADTQYF. Here the CDR3 DNA reads TGCACCAGCACGAGGGCGGAACGGGCAGATACGCAGTATTTT.

CDR3 bases: TGTGCCAGCAGTTACTCGACTAGCGGAGCCTACGAGCAGTACTTC. This translates into CASSYSTSGAYEQYF. The V call is TRBV6-5, the J call TRBJ2-7; 9 bases align to TRBD2. The CDR3 totals 15 residues. Germline V gene data show CDR1 as MNHEY and CDR2 as SVGAGI. V shed 0 bases, J shed 2 bases, and the junction held 2 bases outside the gene matches.

The chain joins TRBV5-6 to TRBJ2-5; possible D gene TRBD1, 6 bases. The V end lost 0 bases, the J end lost 5 bases, and 11 bases lay between the germline ends. CDR3 length: 14 residues. CDR1 and CDR2 (germline): SGHDT, YYEEEE. CDR3 protein: CASSLEQGVETQYF. CDR3 bases: TGTGCCAGCAGCTTGGAACAGGGAGTTGAGACCCAGTACTTC.

The rearrangement links TRBV27 to TRBJ1-4, with D uncertain. V lost 2 bases and J lost 3, with 13 bases in between. CDR3 length: 16 residues. CDR1 MNHEY and CDR2 SMNVEV come from the germline V gene (reference sequence). In nucleotides, the CDR3 is TGTGCCAGCAGTTTAGCGGGGTACGCGTCTAATGAAAAACTGTTTTTT. Amino acids: CASSLAGYASNEKLFF.

The chain links TRBV9 to TRBJ2-2, with 13 nucleotides matching TRBD2. Germline V gene sequence: CDR1 SGDLS, CDR2 YYNGEE. Trimming at V came to 0 bases and at J to 4 bases, leaving 6 bases not matched to a gene. CDR3 size: 18 residues. The CDR3 coding sequence is TGTGCCAGCAGCGTAGGTTTTGGGACTAGCGGGATCACCGGGGAGCTGTTTTTT. Translation gives CASSVGFGTSGITGELFF. Together with reference TRBV9 and TRBJ2-2, the CDR3 gives the full variable domain: DSGVTQTPKHLITATGQRVTLRCSPRSGDLSVYWYQQSLDQGLQFLIQYYNGEERAKGNILERFSAQQFPDLHSELNLSSLELGDSALYFCASSVGFGTSGITGELFFGEGSRLTVL.

This chain links TRBV5-1 with TRBJ2-5; TRBD1 matches 7 bases. Germline CDR1 is SGHRS and CDR2 is YFSETQ. The CDR3 spans 14 residues. V was pared by 5 bases and J by 0 bases, with 4 bases of the junction left unmatched. CDR3 bases: TGCGCCAGCAGACCCGGGACAGACCAAGAGACCCAGTACTTC. It encodes CASRPGTDQETQYF.

The chain is built from TRBV5-6 and TRBJ2-1; 9 bases are a match to TRBD1. The CDR3 sequence is 15 residues long. V lost 4 bases, J lost 6 bases, and 8 bases stayed unmatched. CDR1 and CDR2 from the germline V gene are SGHDT and YYEEEE. The CDR3 sequence: CASSTTGGRANEQFF. The DNA of the CDR3 is TGTGCCAGCAGCACGACAGGGGGACGTGCCAATGAGCAGTTCTTC.

The chain carries TRBV7-2 and TRBJ2-3; a weak D match, TRBD2 (6 bases). Germline loops: CDR1 SGHTA, CDR2 FQGNSA. The CDR3 is made up of 14 amino acids. V dropped 5 bases and J dropped 2 bases, with 11 bases sitting between them. CDR3 sequence: CASSAGTYTDTQYF. In DNA form, the CDR3 reads TGTGCCAGCAGCGCCGGGACTTACACAGATACGCAGTATTTT.

The V gene is TRBV1, the J gene TRBJ2-1; TRBD2 is the table's D call and was not checked against the DNA. TRBV1 is given as a pseudogene. The CDR3 sequence is 18 residues long. CDR3 sequence: CTSSQFAWLAGGPTEQFF. CDR3 DNA sequence: TGCACCAGCAGCCAATTCGCCTGGCTAGCGGGAGGGCCAACTGAGCAGTTCTTC.

The table lists this clone with a count of one. This chain connects TRBV7-2 to TRBJ2-4, with TRBD2 matching 7 bases. The trim removed 4 bases at V and 1 base at J, leaving 10 bases unmatched. The V gene's germline CDR1 is SGHTA and CDR2 FQGNSA. The CDR3 loop spans 17 amino acids. CDR3 sequence (DNA): TGTGCCAGCAGCTCGAGCGGCGGGAGTACGGCCAAAAACATTCAGTACTTC. Amino acid sequence: CASSSSGGSTAKNIQYF.

The chain carries TRBV27 and TRBJ2-1; 10 nucleotides line up with TRBD1. The CDR3 sequence is 15 residues long. The V segment lost 6 bases and the J segment 7 bases; nucleotides outside the gene matches: 9. In germline, CDR1 is MNHEY, CDR2 SMNVEV (reference sequence). The DNA of the CDR3 is TGTGCCAGCAGACCCGGGACAGGGGTGAGGAATGAGCAGTTCTTC. Translated: CASRPGTGVRNEQFF.

The chain uses TRBV4-1 and TRBJ2-2; TRBD2 matches at 10 bases. The trim removed 0 bases at V and 4 bases at J, leaving 11 bases unmatched. This CDR3 is 19 amino acids long. From germline, CDR1 is MGHRA and CDR2 YSYEKL. The CDR3 DNA is TGCGCCAGCAGCCAAGAACGGCTAGCGGGAGAGGGGCGCACCGGGGAGCTGTTTTTT. Translating gives CASSQERLAGEGRTGELFF.

The chain joins TRBV10-3 to TRBJ2-5, with 10 bases identical to TRBD2. Germline CDR1 reads ENHRY; CDR2 reads SYGVKD. The CDR3 contains 18 residues. The junction had 11 bases not matched to a gene; V was cut back by 2 bases and J by 2 bases. This CDR3 is CAISEPSSGRMGQETQYF. CDR3 bases: TGTGCCATCAGTGAGCCCTCTAGCGGGAGAATGGGACAAGAGACCCAGTACTTC.

The chain recombines TRBV11-3 with TRBJ2-7; 14 nucleotides match TRBD2. The junction had 12 bases not matched to a gene; V was cut back by 6 bases and J by 2 bases. CDR3 length: 18 amino acids. Germline V gives CDR1 SGHNT, CDR2 YENEEA. The chain's CDR3 is CASRMYFATSGRAYEQYF. The CDR3 coding sequence is TGTGCCAGCAGGATGTACTTTGCGACTAGCGGGAGGGCCTACGAGCAGTACTTC.

V gene TRBV7-9 combines with J gene TRBJ1-5; TRBD1 aligns across 8 bases. CDR1 and CDR2 from the germline V gene are SEHNR and FQNEAQ (reference sequence). This CDR3 contains 16 residues. After removal of 5 bases from V and 7 bases from J, the junction contained 13 bases not matched to a gene. The CDR3: CASSKADRGPWQPQHF. In nucleotides, the CDR3 is TGTGCCAGCAGCAAGGCCGACAGGGGCCCTTGGCAGCCCCAGCATTTT. The whole variable domain, remainder taken from reference TRBV7-9 and TRBJ1-5, is DTGVSQNPRHKITKRGQNVTFRCDPISEHNRLYWYRQTLGQGPEFLTYFQNEAQLEKSRLLSDRFSAERPKGSFSTLEIQRTEQGDSAMYLCASSKADRGPWQPQHFGDGTRLSIL.